What follows describes a single T cell receptor (beta chain). This CDR3 comprises 15 residues. V dropped 2 bases and J dropped 4 bases, with 11 bases sitting between them. CDR1 is SGHDN, CDR2 FVKESK, per germline. The source of the sample is a study of T cell changes during pregnancy in multiple sclerosis. TCRdb's table, derived via immunoSEQ multiplex PCR, lists solely in-frame clones and lacks some. Here the sample spans some 37,000 clones, around 94% being singletons. This sequence joins TRBV14 and TRBJ1-4; no clear D. The specimen was CD4+ T cells from peripheral blood mononuclear cells, collected before pregnancy. This TCR came from a female donor with multiple sclerosis, enrolled in a pregnancy study. The CDR3 reads CASSQYTDYNEKLFF. The DNA for the CDR3 is TGTGCCAGCAGCCAATACACCGACTATAATGAAAAACTGTTTTTT.